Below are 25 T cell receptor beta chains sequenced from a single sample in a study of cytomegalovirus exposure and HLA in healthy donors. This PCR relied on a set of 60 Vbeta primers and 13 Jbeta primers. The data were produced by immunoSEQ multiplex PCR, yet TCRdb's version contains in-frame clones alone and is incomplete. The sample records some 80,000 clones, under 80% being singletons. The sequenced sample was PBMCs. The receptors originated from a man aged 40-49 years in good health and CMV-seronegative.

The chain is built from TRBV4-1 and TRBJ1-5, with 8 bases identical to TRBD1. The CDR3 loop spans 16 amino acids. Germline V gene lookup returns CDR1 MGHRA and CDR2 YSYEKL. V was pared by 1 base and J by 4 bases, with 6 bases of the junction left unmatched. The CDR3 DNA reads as TGCGCCAGCAGCCAAGGAGGACAGGGAAGAAATCAGCCCCAGCATTTT. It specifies CASSQGGQGRNQPQHF.

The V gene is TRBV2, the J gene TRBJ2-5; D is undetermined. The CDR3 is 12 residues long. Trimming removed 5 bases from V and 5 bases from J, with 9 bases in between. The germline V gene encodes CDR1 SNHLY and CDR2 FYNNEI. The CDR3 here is CASSLDGETQYF. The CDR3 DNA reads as TGTGCCAGCAGTCTCGACGGGGAGACCCAGTACTTC.

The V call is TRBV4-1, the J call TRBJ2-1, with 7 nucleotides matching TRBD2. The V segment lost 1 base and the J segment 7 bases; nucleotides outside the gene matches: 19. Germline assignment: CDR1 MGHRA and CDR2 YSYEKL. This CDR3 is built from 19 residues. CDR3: CASSQVAAGVLHRSNEQFF. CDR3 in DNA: TGCGCCAGCAGCCAAGTGGCCGCGGGAGTTCTTCATCGCTCTAATGAGCAGTTCTTC.

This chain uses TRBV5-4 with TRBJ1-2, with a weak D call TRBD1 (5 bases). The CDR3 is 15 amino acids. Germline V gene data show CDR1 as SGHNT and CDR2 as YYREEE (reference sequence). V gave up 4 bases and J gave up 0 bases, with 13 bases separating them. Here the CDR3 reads CASSPQDGANYGYTF. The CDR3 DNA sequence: TGTGCCAGCAGCCCACAGGACGGAGCTAACTATGGCTACACCTTC. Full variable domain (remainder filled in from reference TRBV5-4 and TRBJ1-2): ETGVTQSPTHLIKTRGQQVTLRCSSQSGHNTVSWYQQALGQGPQFIFQYYREEENGRGNFPPRFSGLQFPNYSSELNVNALELDDSALYLCASSPQDGANYGYTFGSGTRLTVV.

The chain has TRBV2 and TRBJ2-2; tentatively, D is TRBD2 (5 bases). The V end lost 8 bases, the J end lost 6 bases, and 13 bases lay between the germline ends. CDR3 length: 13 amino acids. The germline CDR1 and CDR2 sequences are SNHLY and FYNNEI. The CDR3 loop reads CASLRAASGELFF. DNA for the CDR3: TGTGCCAGCCTTCGAGCGGCTTCCGGGGAGCTGTTTTTT.

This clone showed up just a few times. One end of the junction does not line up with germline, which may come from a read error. CDR3 in amino acids: CASDIPPGANGLTF. The CDR3, as DNA: TGTGCCAGCGATATCCCCCCTGGGGCCAACGGCCTGACTTTC. This chain joins TRBV7-9 and TRBJ2-6; D is perhaps TRBD1 (5 bases). CDR1 is SEHNR, CDR2 FQNEAQ, per germline (reference sequence). This CDR3 comprises 14 residues.

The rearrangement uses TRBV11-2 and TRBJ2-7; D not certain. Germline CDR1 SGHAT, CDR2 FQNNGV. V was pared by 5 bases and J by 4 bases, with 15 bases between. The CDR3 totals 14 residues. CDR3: CASSQDAVVYEQYF. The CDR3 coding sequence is TGTGCCAGCAGCCAAGATGCAGTGGTTTACGAGCAGTACTTC.

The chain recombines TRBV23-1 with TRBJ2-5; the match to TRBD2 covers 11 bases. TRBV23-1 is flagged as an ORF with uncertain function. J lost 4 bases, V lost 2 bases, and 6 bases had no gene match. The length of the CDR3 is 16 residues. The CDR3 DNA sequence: TGCGCCAGCAGTCAAGAGAATAGCGGGAGGGGAGAGACCCAGTACTTC. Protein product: CASSQENSGRGETQYF.

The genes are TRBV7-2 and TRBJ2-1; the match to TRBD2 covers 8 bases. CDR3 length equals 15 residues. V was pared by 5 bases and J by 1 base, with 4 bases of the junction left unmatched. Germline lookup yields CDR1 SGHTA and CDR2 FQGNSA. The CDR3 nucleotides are TGTGCCAGCAGCCGTAGCGGGGATTCCTACAATGAGCAGTTCTTC. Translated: CASSRSGDSYNEQFF.

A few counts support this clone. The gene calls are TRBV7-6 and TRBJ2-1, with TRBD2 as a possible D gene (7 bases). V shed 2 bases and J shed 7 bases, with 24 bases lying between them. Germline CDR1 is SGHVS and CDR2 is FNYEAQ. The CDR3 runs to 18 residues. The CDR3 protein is CASSLRFGGRISINEQFF. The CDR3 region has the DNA TGTGCCAGCAGCTTACGGTTCGGGGGGCGGATCTCAATAAATGAGCAGTTCTTC.

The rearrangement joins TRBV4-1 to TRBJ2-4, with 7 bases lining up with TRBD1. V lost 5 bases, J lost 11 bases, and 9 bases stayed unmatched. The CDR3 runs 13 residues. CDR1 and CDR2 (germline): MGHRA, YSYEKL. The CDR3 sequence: CASSTPGTDLQYF. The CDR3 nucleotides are TGCGCCAGCAGCACCCCCGGGACAGACCTTCAGTACTTC.

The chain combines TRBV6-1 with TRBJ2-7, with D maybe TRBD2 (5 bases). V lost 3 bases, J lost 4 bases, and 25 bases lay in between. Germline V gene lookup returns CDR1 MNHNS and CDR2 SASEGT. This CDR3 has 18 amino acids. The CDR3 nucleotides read TGTGCCAGCAGTGACGGGAAGGGCGGGTTCAGTCCCCCTTACGAGCAGTACTTC. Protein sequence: CASSDGKGGFSPPYEQYF.

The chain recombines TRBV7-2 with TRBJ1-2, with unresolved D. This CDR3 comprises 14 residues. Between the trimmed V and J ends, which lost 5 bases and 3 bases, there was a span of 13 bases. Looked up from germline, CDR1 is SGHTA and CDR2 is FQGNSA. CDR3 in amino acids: CASSPQHAHYGYTF. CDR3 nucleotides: TGTGCCAGCAGCCCCCAACATGCCCACTATGGCTACACCTTC. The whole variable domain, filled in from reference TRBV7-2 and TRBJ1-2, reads GAGVSQSPSNKVTEKGKDVELRCDPISGHTALYWYRQSLGQGLEFLIYFQGNSAPDKSGLPSDRFSAERTGGSVSTLTIQRTQQEDSAVYLCASSPQHAHYGYTFGSGTRLTVV.

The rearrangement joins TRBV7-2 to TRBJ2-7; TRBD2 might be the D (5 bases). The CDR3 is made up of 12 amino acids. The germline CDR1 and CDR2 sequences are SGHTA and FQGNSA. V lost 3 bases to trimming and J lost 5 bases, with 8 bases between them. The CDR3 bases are TGTGCCAGCAGCTTCGTCGGGGACGAGCAGTACTTC. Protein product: CASSFVGDEQYF.

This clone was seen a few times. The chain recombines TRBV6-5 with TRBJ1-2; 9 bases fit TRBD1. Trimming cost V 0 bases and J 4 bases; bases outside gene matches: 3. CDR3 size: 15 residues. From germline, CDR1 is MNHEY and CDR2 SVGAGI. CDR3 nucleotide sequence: TGTGCCAGCAGTTACTCGACAGGGGGATTCTATGGCTACACCTTC. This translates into CASSYSTGGFYGYTF.

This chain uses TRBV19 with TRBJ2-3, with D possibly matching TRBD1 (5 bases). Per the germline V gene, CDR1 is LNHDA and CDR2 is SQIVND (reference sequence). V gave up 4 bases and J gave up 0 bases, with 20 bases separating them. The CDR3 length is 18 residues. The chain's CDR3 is CASSTRLTGPGSTDTQYF. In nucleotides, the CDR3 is TGTGCCAGTAGTACACGTCTAACAGGTCCCGGTAGCACAGATACGCAGTATTTT.

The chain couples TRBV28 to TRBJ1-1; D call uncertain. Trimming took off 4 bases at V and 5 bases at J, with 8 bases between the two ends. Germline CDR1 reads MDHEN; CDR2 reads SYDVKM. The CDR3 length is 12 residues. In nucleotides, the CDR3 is TGTGCCAGCAGTTCCTCGGGGACTGAAGCTTTCTTT. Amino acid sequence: CASSSSGTEAFF.

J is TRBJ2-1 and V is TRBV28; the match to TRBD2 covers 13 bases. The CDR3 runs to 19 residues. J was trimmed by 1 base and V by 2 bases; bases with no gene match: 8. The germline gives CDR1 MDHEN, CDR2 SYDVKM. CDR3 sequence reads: CASSLPGLAGEGSYNEQFF. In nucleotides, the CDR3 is TGTGCCAGCAGTTTACCCGGACTAGCGGGAGAAGGTTCCTACAATGAGCAGTTCTTC.

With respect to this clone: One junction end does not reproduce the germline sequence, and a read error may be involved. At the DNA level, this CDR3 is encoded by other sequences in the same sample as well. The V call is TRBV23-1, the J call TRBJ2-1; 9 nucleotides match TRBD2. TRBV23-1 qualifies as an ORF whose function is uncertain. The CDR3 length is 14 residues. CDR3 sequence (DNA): TGTGCCAGCATCCCGGGACTAGCTCACAATGAGCAGTTCTTC. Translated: CASIPGLAHNEQFF.

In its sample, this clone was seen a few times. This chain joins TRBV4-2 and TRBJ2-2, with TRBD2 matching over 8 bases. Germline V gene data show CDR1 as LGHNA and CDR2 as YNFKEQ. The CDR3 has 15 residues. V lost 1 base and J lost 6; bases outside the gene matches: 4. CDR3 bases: TGTGCCAGCAGCCAAGGAGCGGGAGAGGCCGGGGAGCTGTTTTTT. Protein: CASSQGAGEAGELFF.

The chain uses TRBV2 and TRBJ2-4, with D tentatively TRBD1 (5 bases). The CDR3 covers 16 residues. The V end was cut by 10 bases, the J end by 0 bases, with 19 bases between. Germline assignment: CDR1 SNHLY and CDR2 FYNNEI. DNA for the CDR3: TGTGCCACCCAAGGGGCGACGAGACTAGCCAAAAACATTCAGTACTTC. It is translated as CATQGATRLAKNIQYF.

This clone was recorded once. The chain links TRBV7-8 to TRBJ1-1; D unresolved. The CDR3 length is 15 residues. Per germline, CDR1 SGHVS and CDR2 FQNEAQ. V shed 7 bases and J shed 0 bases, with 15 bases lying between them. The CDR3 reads CASNTYGGMNTEAFF. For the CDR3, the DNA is TGTGCCAGCAACACTTACGGAGGGATGAACACTGAAGCTTTCTTT.

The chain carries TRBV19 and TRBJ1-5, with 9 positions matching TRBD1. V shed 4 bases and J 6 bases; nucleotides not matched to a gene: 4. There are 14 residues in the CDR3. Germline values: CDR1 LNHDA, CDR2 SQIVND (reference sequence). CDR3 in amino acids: CASSTGTGSQPQHF. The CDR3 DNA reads TGTGCCAGTAGTACAGGGACAGGGAGTCAGCCCCAGCATTTT.

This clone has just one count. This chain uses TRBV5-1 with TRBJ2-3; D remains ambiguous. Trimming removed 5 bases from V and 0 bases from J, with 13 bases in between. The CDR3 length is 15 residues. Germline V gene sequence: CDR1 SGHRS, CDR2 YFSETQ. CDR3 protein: CASRPDITSTDTQYF. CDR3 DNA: TGCGCCAGCAGGCCAGACATCACTAGCACAGATACGCAGTATTTT.

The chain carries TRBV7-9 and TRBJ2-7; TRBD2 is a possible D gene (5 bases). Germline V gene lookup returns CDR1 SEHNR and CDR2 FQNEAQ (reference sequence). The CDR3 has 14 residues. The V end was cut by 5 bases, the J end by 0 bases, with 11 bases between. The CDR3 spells CASSPDWSSYEQYF. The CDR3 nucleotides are TGTGCCAGCAGCCCGGACTGGAGCTCCTACGAGCAGTACTTC.